The 9 T cell receptor beta chains given below trace back to one sample, sequenced in a study of cytomegalovirus exposure and HLA in healthy donors. PCR employed 60 Vbeta and 13 Jbeta primers. The protocol was immunoSEQ multiplex PCR, while the TCRdb copy is restricted to in-frame clones and leaves out a portion. The sample contains under 150,000 clones, around 84% of which appear only once. Sequenced input: PBMCs. These receptor sequences come from a man aged 50 to 60 in good health and CMV-seronegative.

The V gene is TRBV4-1, the J gene TRBJ1-4, with a weak D call TRBD1 (6 bases). The CDR3 contains 16 residues. CDR1 and CDR2 (germline): MGHRA, YSYEKL. Trimming took 0 bases from V and 8 from J, leaving 16 bases between them. This chain's CDR3 is CASSQDRGGGKEKLFF. The CDR3 DNA reads TGCGCCAGCAGCCAAGATAGAGGGGGGGGTAAGGAAAAACTGTTTTTT.

This chain joins TRBV9 and TRBJ2-5; 10 nucleotides line up with TRBD2. This CDR3 is built from 15 residues. With V trimmed by 4 bases and J by 2 bases, 5 bases remained unmatched. Germline values: CDR1 SGDLS, CDR2 YYNGEE. The CDR3 DNA reads TGTGCCAGCAGCAAAGCGGGGGGGATTCAAGAGACCCAGTACTTC. Translating it yields CASSKAGGIQETQYF.

This clone came up a few times. V gene TRBV19 combines with J gene TRBJ1-5, with 7 positions matching TRBD1. V shed 5 bases, J shed 3 bases, and the junction held 7 bases outside the gene matches. Germline V gives CDR1 LNHDA, CDR2 SQIVND (reference sequence). This CDR3 has 15 amino acids. The CDR3 sequence is CASSVYQGDNQPQHF. DNA of the CDR3: TGTGCCAGTAGTGTCTACCAGGGGGACAATCAGCCCCAGCATTTT.

In this sample, this clone turned up a few times. The chain recombines TRBV27 with TRBJ2-1; D possibly corresponds to TRBD2 (5 bases). The V gene lost 6 bases and the J gene lost 5 bases, with 14 bases spanning the gap. The CDR3 runs 14 residues. CDR1 MNHEY and CDR2 SMNVEV come from the germline V gene (reference sequence). CDR3 coding DNA: TGTGCCAGCAGCCCGGACGGGAACCACAATGAGCAGTTCTTC. This codes for CASSPDGNHNEQFF.

This chain joins TRBV29-1 and TRBJ2-5; weak D call: TRBD1 (6 bases). The CDR3 contains 12 residues. The germline V gene encodes CDR1 SQVTM and CDR2 ANQGSEA. Trimming took 4 bases from V and 1 from J, leaving 7 bases between them. CDR3 bases: TGCAGCGTTGGGACAGCCCAAGAGACCCAGTACTTC. This gives the protein CSVGTAQETQYF.

V usage is TRBV4-1 and J usage is TRBJ2-7, with D unclear. V was pared by 1 base and J by 6 bases, with 13 bases between. Germline values: CDR1 MGHRA, CDR2 YSYEKL. CDR3 length: 14 residues. DNA of the CDR3: TGCGCCAGCAGCCAAGCTGTCCGAGTTTCCGAGCAGTACTTC. This gives the protein CASSQAVRVSEQYF.

This chain joins TRBV10-3 and TRBJ2-1; the match to TRBD1 covers 7 bases. After removal of 3 bases from V and 10 bases from J, the junction contained 6 bases not matched to a gene. Per the germline V gene, CDR1 is ENHRY and CDR2 is SYGVKD. The CDR3 spans 13 residues. The CDR3 region has the DNA TGTGCCATCAGTGAATACAGGGGCAAGGAGCAGTTCTTC. Amino acids: CAISEYRGKEQFF.

J is TRBJ2-7 and V is TRBV11-3; D is unclear. CDR1 and CDR2 (germline): SGHNT, YENEEA. This CDR3 spans 13 amino acids. The V end was cut by 3 bases, the J end by 6 bases, with 12 bases between. CDR3: CASSFDLESEQYF. CDR3 nucleotides: TGTGCCAGCAGCTTTGATCTAGAAAGCGAGCAGTACTTC.

The gene calls are TRBV6-5 and TRBJ1-3; 8 bases align to TRBD1. This CDR3 comprises 16 residues. Looked up from germline, CDR1 is MNHEY and CDR2 is SVGAGI. Losses at the gene ends were 0 bases for V and 7 bases for J; bases not matched to a gene: 8. The CDR3 region has the DNA TGTGCCAGCAGTTACTCCCCGACAGGGGCCCGTAACACCATATATTTT. This gives the protein CASSYSPTGARNTIYF.